This TCR beta chain was sequenced for a study of T cell responses to AZD1222 COVID-19 vaccine. In germline, CDR1 is SGHRS, CDR2 YFSETQ. CDR3 size: 14 residues. Between the trimmed V and J ends, which lost 2 bases and 6 bases, there was a span of 14 bases. The study's findings and limits: Vaccine-related CD4 TCRs covered spike, predominating at 160-218 and 743-854. Unmutated variant regions are reportedly targeted by nearly half of spike-specific TCRs.

Clones were read by immunoSEQ multiplex PCR, and TCRdb kept only the in-frame ones, dropping some. Of approximately 94,000 clones in the sample, approximately 90% were seen once. With respect to this clone: What it recognizes is unknown.

The sequence was collected from an adult in good health. V gene TRBV5-1 combines with J gene TRBJ1-2; a possible D gene is TRBD1 (5 bases). The material sequenced was peripheral blood, taken on day 0 of AZD1222 vaccination. CDR3 nucleotide sequence: TGCGCCAGCAGCTTCAGGGAGATTGCGAATGGCTACACCTTC. Amino acids: CASSFREIANGYTF.